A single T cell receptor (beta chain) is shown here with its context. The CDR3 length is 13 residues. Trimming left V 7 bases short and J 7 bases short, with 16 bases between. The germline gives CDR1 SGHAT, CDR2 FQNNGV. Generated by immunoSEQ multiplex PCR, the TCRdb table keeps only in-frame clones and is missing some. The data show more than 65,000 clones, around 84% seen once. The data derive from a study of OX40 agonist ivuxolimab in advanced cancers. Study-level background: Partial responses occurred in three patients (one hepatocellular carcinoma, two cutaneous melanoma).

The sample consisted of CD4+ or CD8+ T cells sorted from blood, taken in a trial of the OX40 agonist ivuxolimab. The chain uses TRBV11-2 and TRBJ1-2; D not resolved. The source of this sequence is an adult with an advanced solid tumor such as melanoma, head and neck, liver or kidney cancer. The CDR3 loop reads CASTEQGWSGYTF. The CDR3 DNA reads TGTGCCAGCACTGAACAAGGCTGGTCTGGCTACACCTTC.